The 19 T cell receptor beta chains below come from one sample, sequenced in a study of blood T cells in healthy people across ages. A second PCR of 7 to 11 cycles used a sample-barcoded 5' primer and a J-beta primer mix. TCRdb re-analysed the 5' RACE reads in MiXCR, keeping a single row per CDR3 protein. The repertoire holds about 680,000 distinct CDR3 sequences, with approximately 50% as singletons. Sequencing input: blood. These receptors were taken from a woman aged 55-70 years in good health.

The rearrangement links TRBV28 to TRBJ2-5, with a tentative D call TRBD1 (5 bases). V was trimmed by 0 bases and J by 2 bases, leaving 10 bases between them. The germline CDR1 and CDR2 sequences are MDHEN and SYDVKM. The CDR3 spans 15 residues. The CDR3 loop reads CASSLWRQLQETQYF. Here the CDR3 DNA reads TGTGCCAGCAGTTTATGGAGACAGCTTCAAGAGACCCAGTACTTC. The complete variable domain, with remaining parts taken from reference TRBV28 and TRBJ2-5, reads DVKVTQSSRYLVKRTGEKVFLECVQDMDHENMFWYRQDPGLGLRLIYFSYDVKMKEKGDIPEGYSVSREKKERFSLILESASTNQTSMYLCASSLWRQLQETQYFGPGTRLLVL.

Comments on this clonotype: This sequence may be a read error, since a much larger clone differs from it by one base. The chain uses TRBV15 and TRBJ2-1; tentatively, D is TRBD2 (5 bases). V lost 0 bases and J lost 15, with 24 bases in between. The CDR3 has 16 residues. Germline CDR1 and CDR2: LNHNV and YYDKDF (reference sequence). In DNA, the CDR3 is TGTGCCACCAGCAGAGATGAGGGTTTCGACGCGGAAGGGAGGTTCTTC. This encodes CATSRDEGFDAEGRFF.

This rearrangement joins TRBV6-2 or TRBV6-3 to TRBJ2-7; 9 nucleotides agree with TRBD2. V was pared by 6 bases and J by 0 bases, with 9 bases of the junction left unmatched. CDR1 is MNHEY, CDR2 SVGEGT, per germline. This CDR3 region has 16 residues. The CDR3 nucleotides are TGTGCCAGCAGAAGGACTAGCGCCTCCTTCTCCTACGAGCAGTACTTC. The encoded protein is CASRRTSASFSYEQYF.

This clonotype was observed a few times. The rearrangement links TRBV7-2 to TRBJ2-7; no clear D gene. The CDR3 runs 14 residues. The V gene's germline CDR1 is SGHTA and CDR2 FQGNSA. V was cut by 2 bases and J by 2 bases, with 10 bases left in between. This chain's CDR3 is CASSLNLGTYEQYF. DNA for the CDR3: TGTGCCAGCAGCTTAAATCTGGGGACCTACGAGCAGTACTTC.

V and J are TRBV6-6 and TRBJ2-7; 7 bases map to TRBD1. With 6 bases clipped from V and 4 bases from J, the junction kept 9 bases outside the gene matches. This CDR3 is 14 amino acids long. The germline V gene has CDR1 MNHNY and CDR2 SVGAGI (reference sequence). In DNA, the CDR3 is TGTGCCAGCAGCAACCGGGACAGTTCTTACGAGCAGTACTTC. Translation gives CASSNRDSSYEQYF.

This chain uses TRBV4-3 with TRBJ2-1, with D unclear. The CDR3 sequence is 14 residues long. The germline V and J ends were trimmed by 2 bases and 5 bases, with 10 bases remaining between them. Germline V gene lookup returns CDR1 LGHNA and CDR2 YSLEER. The CDR3 nucleotides read TGCGCCAGCAGCCAACGCCTCCTAAACAATGAGCAGTTCTTC. Translated: CASSQRLLNNEQFF.

The chain links TRBV5-1 to TRBJ2-3; no clear D. The germline V gene has CDR1 SGHRS and CDR2 YFSETQ. V lost 2 bases and J 5 bases, leaving 6 bases between the germline ends. The CDR3 sequence is 12 residues long. DNA of the CDR3: TGCGCCAGCAGCTTTGGTATAGATACGCAGTATTTT. This encodes CASSFGIDTQYF.

The chain recombines TRBV7-9 with TRBJ1-1; D is uncertain. Germline V gives CDR1 SEHNR, CDR2 FQNEAQ (reference sequence). This CDR3 comprises 12 residues. Trimming stripped 5 bases from V and 10 bases from J, with 14 bases between. The CDR3 sequence: CASSPTTRTAFF. In nucleotides, the CDR3 is TGTGCCAGCAGCCCCACTACAAGGACAGCTTTCTTT.

This clonotype has more than one count but fewer than ten. The V gene is TRBV15, the J gene TRBJ2-7; D is perhaps TRBD2 (5 bases). This CDR3 has 14 amino acids. Germline V CDR1 and CDR2: LNHNV, YYDKDF (reference sequence). The V end was cut by 0 bases, the J end by 5 bases, with 11 bases between. The chain's CDR3 is CATSRDRDYNEQYF. The CDR3 bases are TGTGCCACCAGCAGAGATCGGGATTACAACGAGCAGTACTTC.

This clonotype has ten or more counts. The V gene is TRBV4-3, the J gene TRBJ2-1; 10 nucleotides line up with TRBD2. This CDR3 comprises 14 residues. The junction had 11 bases not matched to a gene; V was cut back by 3 bases and J by 15 bases. CDR1 and CDR2 (germline): LGHNA, YSLEER. The CDR3: CASSQDASTSGTFF. CDR3 coding DNA: TGCGCCAGCAGCCAGGACGCCTCAACTAGCGGGACGTTCTTC.

This clonotype has just a few counts. The rearrangement uses TRBV3-1 and TRBJ2-7; 13 nucleotides align to TRBD2. With 0 bases clipped from V and 5 bases from J, the junction kept 7 bases outside the gene matches. CDR1 is LGHDT, CDR2 YNNKEL, per germline (reference sequence). The CDR3 covers 17 residues. This CDR3 reads CASSQELAGGPSDEQYF. The CDR3 coding sequence is TGTGCCAGCAGCCAAGAACTAGCGGGAGGGCCTTCCGACGAGCAGTACTTC.

This rearrangement joins TRBV2 to TRBJ2-1, with 9 bases matching TRBD1. The junction had 6 bases not matched to a gene; V was cut back by 5 bases and J by 4 bases. CDR3 length equals 15 residues. Germline V gene data show CDR1 as SNHLY and CDR2 as FYNNEI. As DNA, the CDR3 is TGTGCCAGCAGTCCGGACAGGGGATTTTACAATGAGCAGTTCTTC. It encodes CASSPDRGFYNEQFF.

The chain's CDR3 is CASSLGGPSDTQYF. The CDR3 nucleotides read TGCGCCAGCAGCTTGGGAGGGCCGTCAGATACGCAGTATTTT. The rearrangement uses TRBV5-1 and TRBJ2-3; D may be TRBD2 (5 bases). V was clipped by 0 bases and J by 4 bases, with 9 bases between them. CDR1 and CDR2 (germline): SGHRS, YFSETQ. This CDR3 has 14 residues.

The rearrangement links TRBV20-1 to TRBJ2-5, with 12 bases fitting TRBD1. Germline V lookup: CDR1 DFQATT, CDR2 SNEGSKA (reference sequence). CDR3 size: 15 residues. Here the CDR3 DNA reads TGCAGAGCTTCTGGGACAGGGGGCACCGGCAATGAGCAGTACTTC. This codes for CRASGTGGTGNEQYF.

As for this clonotype: One end of the junction varies from germline; a read error may be responsible. The rearrangement links TRBV29-1 to TRBJ2-3; 7 bases align to TRBD1. The CDR3 sequence is 15 residues long. Germline CDR1 is SQVTM and CDR2 is ANQGSEA. CDR3 bases: TGCAGCGTGGAAGGGACAGCAGATGGCACAGATACGCAGTATTTT. The encoded protein is CSVEGTADGTDTQYF.

Regarding this clonotype: This sequence may be a read error, since a much larger clone differs from it by one base. The chain uses TRBV5-1 and TRBJ2-2; D ambiguous. Germline V CDR1 and CDR2: SGHRS, YFSETQ. The CDR3 extends over 15 amino acids. Trimming left V 4 bases short and J 5 bases short, with 15 bases between. Here the CDR3 reads CASSPPDTWTGELFF. DNA for the CDR3: TGCGCCAGCAGCCCACCCGATACGTGGACCGGGGAGCTGTTTTTT.

This clonotype was seen once. The genes are TRBV4-2 and TRBJ2-2; 9 nucleotides line up with TRBD1. With 7 bases clipped from V and 6 bases from J, the junction kept 9 bases outside the gene matches. Germline V gives CDR1 LGHNA, CDR2 YNFKEQ. The CDR3 is made up of 15 amino acids. CDR3 nucleotides: TGTGCCAGCAACACCGGGACAGGGAAGGCCGGGGAGCTGTTTTTT. Translating it yields CASNTGTGKAGELFF.

V gene TRBV28 combines with J gene TRBJ1-2, with D perhaps TRBD1 (5 bases). This CDR3 is built from 11 residues. The germline V gene encodes CDR1 MDHEN and CDR2 SYDVKM. V lost 2 bases to trimming and J lost 13 bases, with 11 bases between them. The CDR3 protein is CASSLAGVGTF. As DNA, the CDR3 is TGTGCCAGCAGTTTAGCGGGGGTCGGCACCTTC.

This sequence joins TRBV2 and TRBJ2-5; 12 bases match TRBD1. The CDR3 runs 16 residues. Per germline, CDR1 SNHLY and CDR2 FYNNEI. The trim removed 1 base at V and 5 bases at J, leaving 5 bases unmatched. CDR3 region: CASSEVGTGGRETQYF. CDR3 nucleotides: TGTGCCAGCAGTGAAGTCGGGACAGGGGGCAGGGAGACCCAGTACTTC.